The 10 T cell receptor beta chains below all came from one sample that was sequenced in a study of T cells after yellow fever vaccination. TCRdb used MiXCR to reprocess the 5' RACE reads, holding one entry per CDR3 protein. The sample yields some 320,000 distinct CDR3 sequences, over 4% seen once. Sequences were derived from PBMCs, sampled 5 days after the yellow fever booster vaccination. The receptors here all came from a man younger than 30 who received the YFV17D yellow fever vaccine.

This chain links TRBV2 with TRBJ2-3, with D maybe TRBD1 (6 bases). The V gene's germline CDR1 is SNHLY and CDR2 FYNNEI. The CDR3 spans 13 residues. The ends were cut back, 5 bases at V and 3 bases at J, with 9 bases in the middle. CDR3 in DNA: TGTGCCAGCAGTTCCCAGGGGACAGATACGCAGTATTTT. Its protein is CASSSQGTDTQYF.

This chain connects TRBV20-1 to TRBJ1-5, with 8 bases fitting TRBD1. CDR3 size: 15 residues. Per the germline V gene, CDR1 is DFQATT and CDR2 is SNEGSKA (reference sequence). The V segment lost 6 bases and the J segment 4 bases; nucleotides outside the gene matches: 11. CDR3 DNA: TGCAGTGCGAAGAATGGCGGGACAGGAAATCAGCCCCAGCATTTT. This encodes CSAKNGGTGNQPQHF.

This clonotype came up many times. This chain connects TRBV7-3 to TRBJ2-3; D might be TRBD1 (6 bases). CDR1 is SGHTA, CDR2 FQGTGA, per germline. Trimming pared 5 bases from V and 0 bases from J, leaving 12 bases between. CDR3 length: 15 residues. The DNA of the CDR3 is TGTGCCAGCAGCCCCGGGACACCTAGCACAGATACGCAGTATTTT. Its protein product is CASSPGTPSTDTQYF.

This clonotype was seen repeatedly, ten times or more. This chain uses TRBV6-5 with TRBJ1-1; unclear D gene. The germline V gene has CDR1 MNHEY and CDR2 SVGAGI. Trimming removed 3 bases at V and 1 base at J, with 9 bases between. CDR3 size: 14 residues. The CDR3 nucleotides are TGTGCCAGCAGTTATTTGGGTGGGAACACTGAAGCTTTCTTT. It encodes CASSYLGGNTEAFF.

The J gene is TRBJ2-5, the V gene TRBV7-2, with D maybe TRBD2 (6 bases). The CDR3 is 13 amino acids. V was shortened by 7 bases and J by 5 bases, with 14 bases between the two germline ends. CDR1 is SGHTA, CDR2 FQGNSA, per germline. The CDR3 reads CASTRWGEETQYF. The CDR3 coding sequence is TGTGCCAGCACCCGATGGGGGGAGGAGACCCAGTACTTC. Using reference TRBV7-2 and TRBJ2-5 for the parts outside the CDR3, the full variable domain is GAGVSQSPSNKVTEKGKDVELRCDPISGHTALYWYRQSLGQGLEFLIYFQGNSAPDKSGLPSDRFSAERTGGSVSTLTIQRTQQEDSAVYLCASTRWGEETQYFGPGTRLLVL.

CDR3 region: CASSPRILGDWYSPLHF. CDR3 bases: TGTGCCAGCAGCCCACGTATATTGGGGGATTGGTATTCACCCCTCCACTTT. The rearrangement links TRBV3-1 to TRBJ1-6, with D possibly matching TRBD1 (5 bases). With 4 bases removed from V and 8 bases from J, the gap between germline ends came to 21 bases. Per germline, CDR1 LGHDT and CDR2 YNNKEL (reference sequence). The CDR3 length is 17 residues.

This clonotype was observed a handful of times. In DNA form, the CDR3 reads TGTGCCAGCGGTCTACAGGGGGCGACGGGGGACCTCCACTTT. This gives the protein CASGLQGATGDLHF. V usage is TRBV2 and J usage is TRBJ1-6, with TRBD1 matching over 9 bases. V lost 8 bases and J lost 15; bases outside the gene matches: 14. This CDR3 is built from 14 residues. Germline V gene sequence: CDR1 SNHLY, CDR2 FYNNEI. The whole variable domain, filled in from reference TRBV2 and TRBJ1-6, reads EPEVTQTPSHQVTQMGQEVILRCVPISNHLYFYWYRQILGQKVEFLVSFYNNEISEKSEIFDDQFSVERPDGSNFTLKIRSTKLEDSAMYFCASGLQGATGDLHFGNGTRLTVT.

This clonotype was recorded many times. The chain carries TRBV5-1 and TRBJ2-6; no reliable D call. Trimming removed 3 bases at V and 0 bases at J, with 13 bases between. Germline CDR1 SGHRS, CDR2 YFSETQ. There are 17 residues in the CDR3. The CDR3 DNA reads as TGCGCCAGCAGCTACCAGGAAGTTAGCTCTGGGGCCAACGTCCTGACTTTC. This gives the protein CASSYQEVSSGANVLTF.

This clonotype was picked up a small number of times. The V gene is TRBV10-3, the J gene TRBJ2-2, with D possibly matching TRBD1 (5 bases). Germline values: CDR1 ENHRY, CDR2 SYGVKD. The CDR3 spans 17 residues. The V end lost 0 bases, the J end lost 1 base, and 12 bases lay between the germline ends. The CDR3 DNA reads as TGTGCCATCAGTGAGTCTGGGGCTCGAAAGAACACCGGGGAGCTGTTTTTT. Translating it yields CAISESGARKNTGELFF.

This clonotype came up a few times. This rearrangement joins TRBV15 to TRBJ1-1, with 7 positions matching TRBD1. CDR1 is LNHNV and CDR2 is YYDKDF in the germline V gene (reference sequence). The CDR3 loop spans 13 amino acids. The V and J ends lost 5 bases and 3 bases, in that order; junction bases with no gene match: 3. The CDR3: CATSAGGDTEAFF. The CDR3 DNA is TGTGCCACCAGCGCAGGGGGGGACACTGAAGCTTTCTTT.